The sequence of this TCR beta chain was determined in a study of blood T cell repertoires in COVID-19. Study at large: Researchers got acute and convalescent COVID-19 samples from the United States, Italy and Spain. T cells, B-cell-depleted T cells, or PBMCs supplied cDNA or gDNA.

CDR3 size: 17 residues. Trimming removed 4 bases from V and 0 bases from J, with 17 bases in between. CDR1 and CDR2 from the germline V gene are SGHNT and YYREEE (reference sequence). Source study methods: By means of reference gene primer amplification, nucleated cell counts were estimated. This table comes from immunoSEQ multiplex PCR, and its TCRdb copy is limited to in-frame clones, with some not included. That table furnishes V, J and clone size, whereas the DNA furnished D and trimming. The sample records more than 250,000 clones, roughly 90% being singletons. The V call is TRBV5-4, the J call TRBJ1-3, with D perhaps TRBD1 (5 bases). Sequencing input: peripheral blood. The receptor's source is a man aged 18 to 29 who had recovered from COVID-19. CDR3 residues: CASSLSQGSLSGNTIYF. The CDR3, as DNA: TGTGCCAGCAGCCTCTCGCAGGGCAGCCTCTCTGGAAACACCATATATTTT.